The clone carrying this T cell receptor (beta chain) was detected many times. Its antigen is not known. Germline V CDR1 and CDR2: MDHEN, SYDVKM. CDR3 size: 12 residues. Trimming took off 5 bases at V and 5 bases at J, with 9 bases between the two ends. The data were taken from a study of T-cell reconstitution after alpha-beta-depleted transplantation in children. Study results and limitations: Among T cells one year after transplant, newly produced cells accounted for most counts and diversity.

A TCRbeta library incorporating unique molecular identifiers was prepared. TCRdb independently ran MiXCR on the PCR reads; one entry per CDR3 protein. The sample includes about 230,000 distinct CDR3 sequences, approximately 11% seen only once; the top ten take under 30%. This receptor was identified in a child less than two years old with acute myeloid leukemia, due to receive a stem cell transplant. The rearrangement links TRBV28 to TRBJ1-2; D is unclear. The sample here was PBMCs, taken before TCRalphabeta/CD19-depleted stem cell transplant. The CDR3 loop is CASSEDGYGYTF. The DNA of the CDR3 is TGTGCCAGCAGTGAGGACGGTTATGGCTACACCTTC.